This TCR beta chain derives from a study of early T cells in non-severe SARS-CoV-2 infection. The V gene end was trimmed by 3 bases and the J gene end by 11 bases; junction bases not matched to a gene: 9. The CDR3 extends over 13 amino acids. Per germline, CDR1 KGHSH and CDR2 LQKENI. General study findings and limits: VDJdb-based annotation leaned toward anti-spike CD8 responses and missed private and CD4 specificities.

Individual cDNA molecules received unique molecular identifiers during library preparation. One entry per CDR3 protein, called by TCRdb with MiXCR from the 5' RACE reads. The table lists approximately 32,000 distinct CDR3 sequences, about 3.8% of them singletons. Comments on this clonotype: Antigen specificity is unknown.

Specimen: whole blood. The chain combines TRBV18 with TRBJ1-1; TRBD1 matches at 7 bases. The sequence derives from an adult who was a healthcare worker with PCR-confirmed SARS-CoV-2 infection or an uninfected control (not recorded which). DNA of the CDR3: TGTGCCAGCTCACCCCCCCAGGGGGGCATGGCTTTCTTT. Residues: CASSPPQGGMAFF.